This T cell receptor beta chain comes out of a study of T-cell reconstitution after alpha-beta-depleted transplantation in children. In this sample, this clonotype turned up a few times. Construction of the TCRbeta library involved unique molecular identifiers. Using its own MiXCR run on the PCR reads, TCRdb lists one record per CDR3 protein. The repertoire holds some 110,000 distinct CDR3 sequences, approximately 10% seen once, with nearly 35% in the top ten. The CDR3 has 17 residues. CDR1 is MGHDK, CDR2 SYGVNS, per germline. The V and J ends lost 2 bases and 0 bases respectively, with 11 bases between them.

This clonotype originated in a boy aged 2 to 9 with acute lymphoblastic leukemia, due to receive a stem cell transplant. Sequencing used PBMCs, obtained before TCRalphabeta/CD19-depleted stem cell transplant. The rearrangement uses TRBV25-1 and TRBJ2-6; unclear D gene. CDR3 nucleotide sequence: TGTGCCAGCAGTGAAAAGGCGGCACTCTCTGGGGCCAACGTCCTGACTTTC. Translating it yields CASSEKAALSGANVLTF.